This T cell receptor beta chain was documented in a study of blood T cell repertoires in COVID-19. The wider study: Spain, Italy and the United States supplied samples that represented acute and convalescent COVID-19.

Only in-frame clones appear in the TCRdb table, and some are missing; sequencing was by immunoSEQ multiplex PCR. This sample has 250,000 to 350,000 clones; 89% occur once, and the top ten carry about an eighth. V shed 4 bases and J 8 bases; nucleotides not matched to a gene: 6. Germline V gene lookup returns CDR1 SGHTA and CDR2 FQGNSA. This CDR3 is built from 15 residues. What was sequenced was peripheral blood. The chain uses TRBV7-2 and TRBJ1-3; 12 nucleotides align to TRBD1. The source of this sequence is a woman aged 55 to 70 with acute or convalescent COVID-19. The CDR3 spells CASSWDRGRWDTIYF. The CDR3 DNA reads as TGTGCCAGCAGCTGGGACAGGGGGCGATGGGACACCATATATTTT.